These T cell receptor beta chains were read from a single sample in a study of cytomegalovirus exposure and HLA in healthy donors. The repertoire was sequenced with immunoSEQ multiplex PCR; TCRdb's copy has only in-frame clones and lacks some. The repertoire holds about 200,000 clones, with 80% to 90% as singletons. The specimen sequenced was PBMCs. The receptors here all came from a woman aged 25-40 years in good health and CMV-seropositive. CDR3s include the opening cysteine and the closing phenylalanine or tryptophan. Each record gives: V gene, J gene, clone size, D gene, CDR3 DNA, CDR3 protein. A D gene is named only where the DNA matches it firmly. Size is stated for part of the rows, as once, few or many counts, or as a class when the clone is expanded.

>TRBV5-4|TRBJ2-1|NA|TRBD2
TGTGCCAGCAGCTTCGATCCGGGAGGGCACAATGAGCAGTTCTTC
CASSFDPGGHNEQFF
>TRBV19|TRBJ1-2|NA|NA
TGTGCCAGTAGCCGAAGGGGTAATAAGTCCTTTGGCTACACCTTC
CASSRRGNKSFGYTF
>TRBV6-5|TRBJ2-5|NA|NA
TGTGCCAGCAGTTTTAATATGGAGACCCAGTACTTC
CASSFNMETQYF
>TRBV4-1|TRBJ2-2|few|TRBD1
TGCGCCAGCAGCCGCGAGTCCATGACAGGGGTAACCGGGGAGCTGTTTTTT
CASSRESMTGVTGELFF
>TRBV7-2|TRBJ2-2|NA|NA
TGTGCCAGCAGCTTTTCAGGACAGAACTCCGGGGAGCTGTTTTTT
CASSFSGQNSGELFF
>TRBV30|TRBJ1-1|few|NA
TGTGCCGGTAATCAGGGAAACACTGAAGCTTTCTTT
CAGNQGNTEAFF
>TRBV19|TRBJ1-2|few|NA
TGTGCCAGTAGTATTGATCGGGGAGGGATCTATGGCTACACCTTC
CASSIDRGGIYGYTF
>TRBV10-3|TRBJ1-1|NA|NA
TGTGCCATCACTCAGGGGTTATGGACTGAAGCTTTCTTT
CAITQGLWTEAFF
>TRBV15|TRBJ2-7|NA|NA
TGTGCCACCAGCAGCCAGAGATCGGGAAAACGGGAAGGTGCTATCTACGAGCAGTACTTC
CATSSQRSGKREGAIYEQYF
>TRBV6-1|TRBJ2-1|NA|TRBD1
TGTGCCAGTGGGACAGTTACCTACAATGAGCAGTTCTTC
CASGTVTYNEQFF
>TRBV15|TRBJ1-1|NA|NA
TGTGCCACCAGCAGGTCGAGGGATTACACTGAAGCTTTCTTT
CATSRSRDYTEAFF
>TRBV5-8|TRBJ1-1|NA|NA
TGTGCCAGCAGCACCAACGGTATCTCAGCTTTCTTT
CASSTNGISAFF
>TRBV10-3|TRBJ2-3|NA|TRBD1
TGTGCCATCAGTCCGACAGGGGAGTCTACAGATACGCAGTATTTT
CAISPTGESTDTQYF
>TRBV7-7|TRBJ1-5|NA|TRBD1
TGTGCTAGCAGCTTAGCGATGGACAGGGGAACCGATCAGCCCCAGCATTTT
CASSLAMDRGTDQPQHF
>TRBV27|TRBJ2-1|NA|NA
TGTGCCAGCAGTTTTCCCGGACTGAAGCAGTTCTTC
CASSFPGLKQFF
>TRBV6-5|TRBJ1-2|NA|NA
TGTGCCAGCAGGACAGGCTATGGCTACACCTTC
CASRTGYGYTF
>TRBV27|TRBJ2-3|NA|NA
TGTGCCAGCAGTAAAGGGGCTAGCGGCACAGATACGCAGTATTTT
CASSKGASGTDTQYF
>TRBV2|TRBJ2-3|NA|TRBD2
TGTGCCAGCAGAGCGCTAGCGGGAGTTCGCACAGATACGCAGTATTTT
CASRALAGVRTDTQYF
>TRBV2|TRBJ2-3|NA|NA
TGTGCCAGCAGCTCTATAAGCTATACGCAGTATTTT
CASSSISYTQYF
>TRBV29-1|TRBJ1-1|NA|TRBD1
TGCAGCGCCCAGGGGACAGATCCTCGGGGAGCTTTCTTT
CSAQGTDPRGAFF
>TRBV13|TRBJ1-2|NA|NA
TGTGCCAGCAGCGAGGGAGACTATGGCTACACCTTC
CASSEGDYGYTF
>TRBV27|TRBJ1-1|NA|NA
TGTGCCAGCGGCCGACAGTCCACTGAAGCTTTCTTT
CASGRQSTEAFF
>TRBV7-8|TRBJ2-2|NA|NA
TGTGCCAGCAGCCTACAGGCTCTTGCGAACACCGGGGAGCTGTTTTTT
CASSLQALANTGELFF
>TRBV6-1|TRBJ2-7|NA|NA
TGTGCCAGCAGGGAGGGGCACTACGAGCAGTACTTC
CASREGHYEQYF
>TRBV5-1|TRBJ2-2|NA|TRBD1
TGCGCCAGCAGCTGGGCCACAGGGGTCACCGGGGAGCTGTTTTTT
CASSWATGVTGELFF
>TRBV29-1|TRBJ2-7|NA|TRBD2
TGCAGCGTTTTAAAGTGGGGAGGGACTTCCTACGAGCAGTACTTC
CSVLKWGGTSYEQYF
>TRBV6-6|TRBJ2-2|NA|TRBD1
TGTGCCAGCAGGACACAGGGGGCCGGCGGGGAGCTGTTTTTT
CASRTQGAGGELFF
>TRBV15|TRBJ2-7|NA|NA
TGTGCCACCAGCAGGGCGACTACTTTAACCTACGAGCAGTACTTC
CATSRATTLTYEQYF
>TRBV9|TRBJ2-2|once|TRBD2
TGTGCCAGCAGCCCTTGGGCCAGCGGGAGCGCCGGGGAGCTGTTTTTT
CASSPWASGSAGELFF
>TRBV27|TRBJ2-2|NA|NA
TGTGCCAGCGCCGAAACGACAGCTACTAACACCGGGGAGCTGTTTTTT
CASAETTATNTGELFF
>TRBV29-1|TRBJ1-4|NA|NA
TGCAGCGTTGAAGAGGGAGGGTCCGGTAATGAAAAACTGTTTTTT
CSVEEGGSGNEKLFF
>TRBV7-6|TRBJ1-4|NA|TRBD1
TGTGCCAGCAGCCCCGGGACAGGGGGCCATGAAAAACTGTTTTTT
CASSPGTGGHEKLFF
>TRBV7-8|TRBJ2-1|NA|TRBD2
TGTGCCAGCAGCCCCTTTAGCGGGAGGGGTAATGAGCAGTTCTTC
CASSPFSGRGNEQFF
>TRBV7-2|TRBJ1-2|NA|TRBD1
TGTGCCAGCAGCGGATCCGGGACAGCTAACTATGGCTACACCTTC
CASSGSGTANYGYTF
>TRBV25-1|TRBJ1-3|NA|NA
TGTGCCAGCAGTGAATGGCAGGGCAGAACTGGAAACACCATATATTTT
CASSEWQGRTGNTIYF
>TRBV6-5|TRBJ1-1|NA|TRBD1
TGTGCCAGCAGGACCGACAGGGAGGAAACTGAAGCTTTCTTT
CASRTDREETEAFF
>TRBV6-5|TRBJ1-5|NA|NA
TGTGCCAGCAGTTTTGGACAGAATCAGCCCCAGCATTTT
CASSFGQNQPQHF
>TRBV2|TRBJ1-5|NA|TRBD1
TGTGCCAGCACCCAGACAGGGGGCGGAGAGCCCCAGCATTTT
CASTQTGGGEPQHF
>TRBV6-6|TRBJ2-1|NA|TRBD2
TGTGCCAGCAGAGATAGCGGGAGCGGCATGGATGAGCAGTTCTTC
CASRDSGSGMDEQFF
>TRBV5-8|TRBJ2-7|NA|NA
TGTGCCAGCAGCTTGCCAGGGAACTCCTACGAGCAGTACTTC
CASSLPGNSYEQYF
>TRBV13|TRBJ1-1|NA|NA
TGTGCCAGCAGCTCACCAGACAGAAACACTGAAGCTTTCTTT
CASSSPDRNTEAFF
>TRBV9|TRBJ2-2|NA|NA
TGTGCCAGCGCGAGAACCGGGGAGCTGTTTTTT
CASARTGELFF
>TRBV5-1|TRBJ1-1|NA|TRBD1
TGCGCCAGCAGCTTGGGGGACAGCGTCGAAGCTTTCTTT
CASSLGDSVEAFF